This entry concerns a single T cell receptor beta chain. The target antigen is unknown. Cells designated naive CD8 were CD45RO-negative and were positively selected for CCR7, with terminally differentiated effector memory CD45RA+ cells excluded. This entry is derived from a study of shared clonotypes between healthy human individuals. The ends were cut back, 5 bases at V and 8 bases at J, with 18 bases in the middle. The CDR3 is 15 amino acids. CDR1 MNHEY and CDR2 SMNVEV come from the germline V gene (reference sequence). Study processing details: ImmunoSEQ sequences covered only the junction and lacked quality scores; filtering therefore differed. Clones were sequenced by immunoSEQ multiplex PCR, and TCRdb holds only the in-frame ones, with some missing. That table furnishes V, J and clone size, whereas the DNA furnished D and trimming. The profile shows some 740,000 clones, roughly 92% of them singletons.

Study-level results: Genetic and exposure-history diversity was limited by the few donors. The authors expected sequencing depth to affect clonotype sharing among donors.

J is TRBJ1-4 and V is TRBV27; D perhaps matches TRBD1 (6 bases). This TCR was sampled from a man aged 25 to 40 in good health. Sequencing input: naive CD8+ T cells sorted from blood. The CDR3 DNA is TGTGCCAGCAGTCCCGAACAGGGTTTTTACGAAAAACTGTTTTTT. Translating it yields CASSPEQGFYEKLFF.